The following is a TCR beta chain sequence with its context. Antigen unknown. The data stem from a study of cytomegalovirus exposure and HLA in healthy donors. Germline assignment: CDR1 MNHNY and CDR2 SVGAGI (reference sequence). Trimming took off 0 bases at V and 2 bases at J, with 14 bases between the two ends. This CDR3 is 16 amino acids long. Primers: 60 Vbeta forward and 13 Jbeta reverse. The assay was immunoSEQ multiplex PCR, and TCRdb's table has in-frame clones only and misses some. This sample yields around 170,000 clones, of which about 85% are seen a single time; 1.3% belongs to the top ten. Study results and limitations: Donors were assumed by presence/absence analyses to have roughly uniform sequencing depth. Sequencing likely produced, as an artifact, a cluster of highly shared sequence variants. In a later analysis, V- and J-gene trimming of beta chains associated with a DCLRE1C missense variant, replicated independently. Most of the CMV-associated TCR beta chains (in a later analysis) appeared to be HLA-restricted.

The chain uses TRBV6-6 and TRBJ2-7; maybe TRBD2 (5 bases). The material sequenced was PBMCs. The receptor's source is a man aged 45-60 years in good health and CMV-seropositive. For the CDR3, the DNA is TGTGCCAGCAGTTACTCGAGGGTGGACTCCCCCTACGAGCAGTACTTC. Translation: CASSYSRVDSPYEQYF.